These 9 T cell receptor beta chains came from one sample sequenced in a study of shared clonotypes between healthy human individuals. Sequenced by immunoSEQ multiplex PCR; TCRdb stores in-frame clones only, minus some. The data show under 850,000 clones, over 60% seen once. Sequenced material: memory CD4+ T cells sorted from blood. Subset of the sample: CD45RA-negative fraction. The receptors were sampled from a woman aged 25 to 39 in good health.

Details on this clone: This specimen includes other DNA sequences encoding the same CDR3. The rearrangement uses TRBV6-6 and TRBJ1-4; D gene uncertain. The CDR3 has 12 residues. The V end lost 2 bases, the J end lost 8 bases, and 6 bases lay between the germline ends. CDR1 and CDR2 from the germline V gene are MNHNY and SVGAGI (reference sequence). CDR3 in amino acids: CASSYIDEKLFF. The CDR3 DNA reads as TGTGCCAGCAGTTACATAGACGAAAAACTGTTTTTT.

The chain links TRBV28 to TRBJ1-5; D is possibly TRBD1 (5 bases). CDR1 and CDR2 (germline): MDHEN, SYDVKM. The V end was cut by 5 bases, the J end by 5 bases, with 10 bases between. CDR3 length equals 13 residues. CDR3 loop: CASSAGLHQPQHF. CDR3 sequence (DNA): TGTGCCAGCAGTGCGGGGCTGCATCAGCCCCAGCATTTT. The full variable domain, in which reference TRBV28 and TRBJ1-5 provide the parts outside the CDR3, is DVKVTQSSRYLVKRTGEKVFLECVQDMDHENMFWYRQDPGLGLRLIYFSYDVKMKEKGDIPEGYSVSREKKERFSLILESASTNQTSMYLCASSAGLHQPQHFGDGTRLSIL.

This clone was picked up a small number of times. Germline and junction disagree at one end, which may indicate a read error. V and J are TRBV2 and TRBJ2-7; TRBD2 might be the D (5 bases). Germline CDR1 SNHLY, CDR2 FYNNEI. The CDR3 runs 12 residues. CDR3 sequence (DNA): TGTGCCAGCAGTGAAATGCGGGTGGGTTGGGGCTTC. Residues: CASSEMRVGWGF.

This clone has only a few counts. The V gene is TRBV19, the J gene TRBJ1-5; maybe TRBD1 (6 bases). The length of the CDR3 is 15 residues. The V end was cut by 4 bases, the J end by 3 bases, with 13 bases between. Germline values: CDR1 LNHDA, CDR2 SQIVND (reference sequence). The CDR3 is CASSRWGADNQPQHF. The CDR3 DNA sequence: TGTGCCAGTAGTAGGTGGGGGGCAGACAATCAGCCCCAGCATTTT. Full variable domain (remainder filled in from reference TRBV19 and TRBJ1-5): DGGITQSPKYLFRKEGQNVTLSCEQNLNHDAMYWYRQDPGQGLRLIYYSQIVNDFQKGDIAEGYSVSREKKESFPLTVTSAQKNPTAFYLCASSRWGADNQPQHFGDGTRLSIL.

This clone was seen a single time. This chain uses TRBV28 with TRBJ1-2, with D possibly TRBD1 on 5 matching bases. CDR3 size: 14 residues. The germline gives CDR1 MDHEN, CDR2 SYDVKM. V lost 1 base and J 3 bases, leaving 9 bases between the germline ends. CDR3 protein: CASSLFLQDYGYTF. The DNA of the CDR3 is TGTGCCAGCAGTTTATTCTTACAGGACTATGGCTACACCTTC.

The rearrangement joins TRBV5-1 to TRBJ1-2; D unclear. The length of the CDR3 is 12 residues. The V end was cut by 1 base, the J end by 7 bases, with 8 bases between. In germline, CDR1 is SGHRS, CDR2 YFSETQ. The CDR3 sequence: CASSLRFSGYTF. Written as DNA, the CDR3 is TGCGCCAGCAGCTTGAGGTTTTCTGGCTACACCTTC.

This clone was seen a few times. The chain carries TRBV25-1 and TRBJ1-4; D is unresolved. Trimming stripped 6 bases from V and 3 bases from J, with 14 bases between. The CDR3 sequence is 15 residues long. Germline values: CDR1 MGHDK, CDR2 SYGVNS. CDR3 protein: CASSTPTGANEKLFF. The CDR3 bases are TGTGCCAGCAGCACCCCGACGGGTGCTAATGAAAAACTGTTTTTT.

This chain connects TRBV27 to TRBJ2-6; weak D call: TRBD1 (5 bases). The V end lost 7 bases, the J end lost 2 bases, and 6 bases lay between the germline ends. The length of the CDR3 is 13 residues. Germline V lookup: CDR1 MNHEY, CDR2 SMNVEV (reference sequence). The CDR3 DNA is TGTGCCAGCAAGACAGCTGGGGCCAACGTCCTGACTTTC. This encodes CASKTAGANVLTF. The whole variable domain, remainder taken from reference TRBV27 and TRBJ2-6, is EAQVTQNPRYLITVTGKKLTVTCSQNMNHEYMSWYRQDPGLGLRQIYYSMNVEVTDKGDVPEGYKVSRKEKRNFPLILESPSPNQTSLYFCASKTAGANVLTFGAGSRLTVL.

CDR3: CASSESSGLEQFF. As DNA, the CDR3 is TGTGCCAGCAGTGAATCATCTGGACTTGAGCAGTTCTTC. The rearrangement links TRBV6-1 to TRBJ2-1; D is perhaps TRBD2 (5 bases). The V end lost 2 bases, the J end lost 9 bases, and 11 bases lay between the germline ends. Looked up from germline, CDR1 is MNHNS and CDR2 is SASEGT. CDR3 size: 13 residues.